A single sample gave rise to the 30 T cell receptor beta chains below, sequenced in a study of post-analysis software for immune sequencing data. Study conclusions and caveats: TRBV segments more frequent in patients than in controls numbered five and included TRBV5-6, TRBV5-1 and TRBV20-1.

For these receptors, no antigen is known. TCR beta cDNA libraries had unique molecular identifiers. TCRdb analysed the PCR reads with MiXCR anew, one entry per CDR3 protein. This table has a few hundred thousand distinct CDR3 sequences, around 37% appearing once. Material: blood. These receptors were obtained from a girl aged 5-17 years with multiple sclerosis.

This clonotype was detected a few times. The rearrangement uses TRBV6-6 and TRBJ1-2, with D hard to call. This CDR3 has 15 amino acids. Trimming took 6 bases from V and 6 from J, leaving 20 bases between them. Germline CDR1 is MNHNY and CDR2 is SVGAGI (reference sequence). The DNA for the CDR3 is TGTGCCAGCAGCCCCGCCTCGGGAGGGATGCATGGCTACACCTTC. Protein: CASSPASGGMHGYTF.

The chain links TRBV5-1 to TRBJ1-1; D may be TRBD1 (5 bases). Germline CDR1 SGHRS, CDR2 YFSETQ. The CDR3 loop spans 15 amino acids. V lost 2 bases and J 1 base, leaving 12 bases between the germline ends. The DNA of the CDR3 is TGCGCCAGCAGCTTACGGGACTACGAGAACACTGAAGCTTTCTTT. Amino acid sequence: CASSLRDYENTEAFF. Using reference TRBV5-1 and TRBJ1-1 for the parts outside the CDR3, the full variable domain is KAGVTQTPRYLIKTRGQQVTLSCSPISGHRSVSWYQQTPGQGLQFLFEYFSETQRNKGNFPGRFSGRQFSNSRSEMNVSTLELGDSALYLCASSLRDYENTEAFFGQGTRLTVV.

The chain recombines TRBV4-1 with TRBJ2-1; TRBD2 matches 15 bases. The V gene end was trimmed by 4 bases and the J gene end by 4 bases; junction bases not matched to a gene: 8. Per germline, CDR1 MGHRA and CDR2 YSYEKL. This CDR3 region has 18 residues. The CDR3 DNA sequence: TGCGCCAGCAGCCTCACCGGGACTAGCGGGGGGACATACAATGAGCAGTTCTTC. It translates to CASSLTGTSGGTYNEQFF.

The chain has TRBV7-8 and TRBJ2-5; D call uncertain. From germline, CDR1 is SGHVS and CDR2 FQNEAQ. The CDR3 runs 11 residues. V was cut by 8 bases and J by 5 bases, with 9 bases left in between. The CDR3 reads CASALGETQYF. DNA for the CDR3: TGTGCCAGCGCTCTGGGGGAGACCCAGTACTTC.

This clonotype was detected only a few times. The genes are TRBV7-9 and TRBJ2-7; no reliable D call. Gene TRBJ2-5 matches the end of the DNA better, so the J call may be wrong. Germline assignment: CDR1 SEHNR and CDR2 FQNEAQ (reference sequence). This CDR3 region has 15 residues. CDR3 bases: TGTGCCAGCAGCCCCCGCCCTGCGGCTTGGGAGACCCAGTACTTC. This gives the protein CASSPRPAAWETQYF.

The chain joins TRBV7-8 to TRBJ2-5; 7 bases are shared with TRBD2. The end of the DNA is better explained by TRBJ2-7, so the J call may be wrong. Germline values: CDR1 SGHVS, CDR2 FQNEAQ. CDR3 length: 14 amino acids. CDR3 protein: CASSQAVWGGEQYF. The DNA for the CDR3 is TGTGCCAGCAGCCAAGCTGTTTGGGGGGGCGAGCAGTACTTC.

The chain uses TRBV20-1 and TRBJ1-5; D ambiguous. The CDR3 is made up of 15 amino acids. The germline V gene has CDR1 DFQATT and CDR2 SNEGSKA (reference sequence). V was cut by 6 bases and J by 4 bases, with 19 bases left in between. The CDR3 sequence: CSALSYSGVNQPQHF. Here the CDR3 DNA reads TGCAGTGCCCTTTCTTACTCGGGAGTTAATCAGCCCCAGCATTTT.

For this clonotype: The junction shows a germline mismatch at one end, possibly a read error. The chain recombines TRBV10-3 with TRBJ1-4; D unclear. This CDR3 spans 13 amino acids. Germline V gene sequence: CDR1 ENHRY, CDR2 SYGVKD. CDR3 protein: CATSDGQNEKLLF. Written as DNA, the CDR3 is TGTGCCACTTCGGACGGGCAAAATGAAAAACTGCTTTTT.

This chain connects TRBV6-6 to TRBJ1-1, with a tentative D call TRBD1 (6 bases). The germline V gene has CDR1 MNHNY and CDR2 SVGAGI (reference sequence). Trimming removed 5 bases at V and 0 bases at J, with 10 bases between. This CDR3 has 14 residues. The CDR3 DNA is TGTGCCAGCAGTACGACAGGTGTGAACACTGAAGCTTTCTTT. Translating it yields CASSTTGVNTEAFF.

This chain joins TRBV30 and TRBJ1-5, with 8 bases aligning to TRBD1. CDR1 is GTSNPN, CDR2 SVGIG, per germline (reference sequence). V dropped 0 bases and J dropped 6; count of bases not matched to a gene: 7. The CDR3 extends over 15 amino acids. The CDR3 here is CAWSVQAGGGQPQHF. CDR3 sequence (DNA): TGTGCCTGGAGTGTACAGGCAGGGGGCGGTCAGCCCCAGCATTTT.

The table lists this clonotype with many counts. The chain carries TRBV20-1 and TRBJ2-1, with D possibly being TRBD2 (5 bases). Trimming removed 3 bases from V and 4 bases from J, with 7 bases in between. The germline V gene has CDR1 DFQATT and CDR2 SNEGSKA (reference sequence). This CDR3 has 12 amino acids. CDR3 in amino acids: CSARRTYNEQFF. CDR3 DNA: TGCAGTGCTAGGAGGACTTACAATGAGCAGTTCTTC.

In this sample, this clonotype turned up a few times. This chain joins TRBV5-6 and TRBJ2-5, with 7 bases lining up with TRBD1. J lost 4 bases, V lost 3 bases, and 6 bases had no gene match. CDR1 and CDR2 from the germline V gene are SGHDT and YYEEEE. The CDR3 consists of 14 residues. The CDR3 is CASSWRTGGETQYF. The CDR3 DNA reads TGTGCCAGCAGCTGGCGGACAGGAGGAGAGACCCAGTACTTC.

The chain recombines TRBV5-1 with TRBJ2-3, with D possibly TRBD2 on 5 matching bases. The V end was cut by 5 bases, the J end by 2 bases, with 12 bases between. The CDR3 is 14 residues long. CDR1 is SGHRS, CDR2 YFSETQ, per germline. CDR3 region: CASRRAEATDTQYF. The CDR3 DNA follows: TGCGCCAGCAGGAGGGCTGAAGCCACAGATACGCAGTATTTT.

This clonotype was counted only a few times. The genes are TRBV10-3 and TRBJ2-1; D may be TRBD2 (5 bases). The V gene's germline CDR1 is ENHRY and CDR2 SYGVKD. The CDR3 runs to 11 residues. Trimming removed 5 bases at V and 8 bases at J, with 7 bases between. The CDR3 reads CAISTGDEQFF. As DNA, the CDR3 is TGTGCCATCAGTACCGGGGATGAGCAGTTCTTC.

The chain is built from TRBV9 and TRBJ2-3; 10 bases match TRBD2. The CDR3 runs to 15 residues. J gave up 6 bases and V 0 bases, and 4 bases lay outside the gene matches. Germline V gene data show CDR1 as SGDLS and CDR2 as YYNGEE. CDR3 protein: CASSVDSGGQDTQYF. CDR3 nucleotides: TGTGCCAGCAGCGTAGATAGCGGGGGGCAGGATACGCAGTATTTT.

The chain joins TRBV6-2 or TRBV6-3 to TRBJ2-1; 10 bases fit TRBD2. Trimming at V came to 11 bases and at J to 8 bases, leaving 12 bases not matched to a gene. The CDR3 runs to 14 residues. Germline CDR1 MNHEY, CDR2 SVGEGT. This CDR3 is CAARQRGGLYEQFF. As DNA, the CDR3 is TGTGCCGCTCGGCAGCGGGGGGGCCTTTATGAGCAGTTCTTC.

This clonotype has just a few counts. This rearrangement joins TRBV21-1 to TRBJ2-5; the listed D gene, TRBD2, was not tested against the DNA. TRBV21-1 is a pseudogene segment. This CDR3 has 15 amino acids. This CDR3 reads CASSKEGALGETQYF. CDR3 nucleotide sequence: TGTGCCAGCAGCAAAGAAGGGGCCCTCGGGGAGACCCAGTACTTC.

V gene TRBV20-1 combines with J gene TRBJ1-5; D not resolved. The CDR3 loop spans 15 amino acids. Germline CDR1 reads DFQATT; CDR2 reads SNEGSKA (reference sequence). Between the trimmed V and J ends, which lost 1 base and 2 bases, there was a span of 12 bases. The CDR3 region has the DNA TGCAGTGCTAGAGGAAACGTTAGGGGCAATCAGCCCCAGCATTTT. This gives the protein CSARGNVRGNQPQHF.

The chain recombines TRBV7-3 with TRBJ2-5; D remains unclear. CDR1 is SGHTA, CDR2 FQGTGA, per germline. Trimming stripped 2 bases from V and 0 bases from J, with 4 bases between. This CDR3 has 13 residues. Here the CDR3 reads CASSLHNQETQYF. CDR3 in DNA: TGTGCCAGCAGCTTACACAACCAAGAGACCCAGTACTTC.

V gene TRBV29-1 combines with J gene TRBJ1-2; 10 bases agree with TRBD1. CDR3 length: 12 amino acids. The V and J ends lost 3 bases and 8 bases, in that order; junction bases with no gene match: 3. Per germline, CDR1 SQVTM and CDR2 ANQGSEA. The CDR3 loop is CSVDGDRGGYTF. The CDR3 DNA follows: TGCAGCGTTGACGGGGACAGGGGAGGCTACACCTTC.

The V call is TRBV29-1, the J call TRBJ2-5; the match to TRBD2 covers 13 bases. The V gene end was trimmed by 4 bases and the J gene end by 11 bases; junction bases not matched to a gene: 16. This CDR3 is built from 16 residues. Germline CDR1 is SQVTM and CDR2 is ANQGSEA. CDR3 sequence reads: CSVAGLTSGGYNEQYF. The CDR3 DNA follows: TGCAGCGTTGCGGGGCTGACTAGCGGGGGGTACAATGAGCAGTACTTC.

V and J are TRBV11-2 and TRBJ2-1, with D possibly being TRBD1 or TRBD2 (6 bases each). V shed 6 bases and J shed 13 bases, with 31 bases lying between them. In germline, CDR1 is SGHAT, CDR2 FQNNGV. The CDR3 sequence is 17 residues long. The CDR3 DNA reads as TGTGCCAGCAGTTCAAATTCGGGGGCGGGGAGTCGAGAGACCCAGTTCTTC. Its protein product is CASSSNSGAGSRETQFF.

About this clonotype itself: The junction shows a germline mismatch at one end, possibly a read error. This chain links TRBV5-1 with TRBJ2-2; 7 nucleotides match TRBD2. CDR1 is SGHRS and CDR2 is YFSETQ in the germline V gene. This CDR3 has 16 amino acids. This CDR3 reads CASSLGLAANTGERFF. In DNA form, the CDR3 reads TGCGCCAGCAGCTTGGGGCTAGCGGCAAACACCGGGGAGCGGTTTTTT.

This clonotype was counted many times. This sequence joins TRBV7-9 and TRBJ1-5; 8 nucleotides align to TRBD1. The ends lost 3 bases at V and 4 bases at J; junction bases unmatched: 5. This CDR3 spans 15 amino acids. Looked up from germline, CDR1 is SEHNR and CDR2 is FQNEAQ (reference sequence). In DNA, the CDR3 is TGTGCCAGCAGCTTTGGACAGGGTGGGAATCAGCCCCAGCATTTT. Translated: CASSFGQGGNQPQHF.

A few counts support this clonotype. CDR3: CASSPTVNTEAFF. CDR3 bases: TGTGCCAGCAGTCCGACGGTGAACACTGAAGCTTTCTTT. The chain joins TRBV18 to TRBJ1-1; D gene uncertain. This CDR3 is built from 13 residues. The germline V gene has CDR1 KGHSH and CDR2 LQKENI. V shed 8 bases and J shed 0 bases, with 10 bases lying between them. The entire variable domain, with the rest obtained from reference TRBV18 and TRBJ1-1, is as follows: NAGVMQNPRHLVRRRGQEARLRCSPMKGHSHVYWYRQLPEEGLKFMVYLQKENIIDESGMPKERFSAEFPKEGPSILRIQQVVRGDSAAYFCASSPTVNTEAFFGQGTRLTVV.

This chain uses TRBV14 with TRBJ1-2; weak D call: TRBD1 (6 bases). Looked up from germline, CDR1 is SGHDN and CDR2 is FVKESK. The CDR3 totals 16 residues. V lost 3 bases and J lost 4, with 18 bases in between. The CDR3 DNA reads TGTGCCAGCAGCCAGGGACAACCTGGAAAGGGCTATGGCTACACCTTC. Translation gives CASSQGQPGKGYGYTF.

A few counts support this clonotype. The chain joins TRBV29-1 to TRBJ1-1; unclear D gene. From germline, CDR1 is SQVTM and CDR2 ANQGSEA. This CDR3 region has 12 residues. The ends were cut back, 4 bases at V and 1 base at J, with 7 bases in the middle. The CDR3 protein is CSVGRANTEAFF. DNA of the CDR3: TGCAGCGTTGGGAGAGCGAACACTGAAGCTTTCTTT.

The CDR3 DNA reads as TGTGCCAGCAGTTTCGGGACTAGCCTCCTGAATGAGCAGTTCTTC. This encodes CASSFGTSLLNEQFF. V and J are TRBV11-1 and TRBJ2-1; 9 bases are shared with TRBD2. The CDR3 length is 15 residues. Looked up from germline, CDR1 is SGHAT and CDR2 is FQDESV (reference sequence). V shed 6 bases, J shed 7 bases, and the junction held 10 bases outside the gene matches.

This clonotype has only a few counts. The junction differs from germline at one of its ends, possibly a read error. The chain links TRBV5-1 to TRBJ2-5, with no clear D. The CDR3 length is 11 residues. Germline values: CDR1 SGHRS, CDR2 YFSETQ. CDR3 in amino acids: CASSVEETQYF. In nucleotides, the CDR3 is TGTGCCAGCAGCGTAGAAGAGACCCAGTACTTC.

J is TRBJ2-3 and V is TRBV5-1; weak D call: TRBD2 (6 bases). Germline CDR1 reads SGHRS; CDR2 reads YFSETQ. Trimming removed 0 bases from V and 2 bases from J, with 13 bases in between. The CDR3 is 16 residues long. The CDR3 region is CASSLARGRITDTQYF. In DNA, the CDR3 is TGCGCCAGCAGCTTGGCTCGGGGGAGAATCACAGATACGCAGTATTTT.